The 10 T cell receptor beta chains below all came from one sample that was sequenced in a study of blood T cell repertoires in COVID-19. The assay was immunoSEQ multiplex PCR, and TCRdb's table has in-frame clones only and misses some. This sample carries some 15,000 clones, approximately 86% of them seen once, and the ten largest clones take around 5.4%. Sequencing used peripheral blood. The source of these receptors is a human donor in a cohort sampled during active COVID-19.

The CDR3 nucleotides are TGTGCCAGCAGTCCACAGACAGGGATGAACACTGAAGCTTTCTTT. This encodes CASSPQTGMNTEAFF. This sequence joins TRBV28 and TRBJ1-1; the match to TRBD1 covers 7 bases. CDR1 and CDR2 (germline): MDHEN, SYDVKM. The CDR3 contains 15 residues. Trimming at V came to 5 bases and at J to 0 bases, leaving 6 bases not matched to a gene.

The chain couples TRBV6-5 to TRBJ2-3, with 7 bases fitting TRBD2. Germline V lookup: CDR1 MNHEY, CDR2 SVGAGI. The CDR3 is made up of 14 amino acids. The junction had 5 bases not matched to a gene; V was cut back by 6 bases and J by 2 bases. CDR3 nucleotide sequence: TGTGCCAGCAGGGAGCGGGAAACCACAGATACGCAGTATTTT. Translation: CASRERETTDTQYF.

The J gene is TRBJ2-7, the V gene TRBV9; TRBD1 might be the D (5 bases). The V and J ends lost 0 bases and 2 bases respectively, with 15 bases between them. This CDR3 is 16 amino acids long. Germline V gene lookup returns CDR1 SGDLS and CDR2 YYNGEE. This CDR3 reads CASSVVEGALPYEQYF. The CDR3 DNA is TGTGCCAGCAGCGTAGTAGAAGGGGCCCTACCCTACGAGCAGTACTTC. Using reference TRBV9 and TRBJ2-7 for the parts outside the CDR3, the full variable domain is DSGVTQTPKHLITATGQRVTLRCSPRSGDLSVYWYQQSLDQGLQFLIQYYNGEERAKGNILERFSAQQFPDLHSELNLSSLELGDSALYFCASSVVEGALPYEQYFGPGTRLTVT.

As concerns this clone: Germline and junction disagree at one end, which may indicate a read error. The chain recombines TRBV6-1 with TRBJ2-7; D is uncertain. The CDR3 totals 11 residues. Looked up from germline, CDR1 is MNHNS and CDR2 is SASEGT. The CDR3 here is CASSDQKTSLF. CDR3 sequence (DNA): TGTGCCAGCAGTGATCAAAAAACTTCCCTTTTC.

Here the CDR3 reads CASSFGTTPLMEEQYF. The CDR3 DNA follows: TGCGCCAGCAGCTTCGGGACTACACCCCTCATGGAGGAGCAGTACTTC. The chain has TRBV5-1 and TRBJ2-7; 7 bases are a match to TRBD2. Germline loops: CDR1 SGHRS, CDR2 YFSETQ. The CDR3 runs to 16 residues. Trimming at V came to 2 bases and at J to 7 bases, leaving 15 bases not matched to a gene.

This clone was observed a few times. This chain joins TRBV10-1 and TRBJ2-1, with a possible D match to TRBD2 (5 bases). Germline V gives CDR1 WNHNN, CDR2 SYGVQD (reference sequence). Trimming took off 5 bases at V and 5 bases at J, with 13 bases between the two ends. CDR3 size: 14 residues. Written as DNA, the CDR3 is TGCGCCAGCAGTCCCGGGAAAAATCACAATGAGCAGTTCTTC. Translating gives CASSPGKNHNEQFF.

The V call is TRBV2, the J call TRBJ1-2; no clear D gene. V dropped 4 bases and J dropped 3 bases, with 9 bases sitting between them. From germline, CDR1 is SNHLY and CDR2 FYNNEI. The CDR3 spans 13 residues. The CDR3 coding sequence is TGTGCCAGCAGTGTTAACAGCTACTATGGCTACACCTTC. Translating gives CASSVNSYYGYTF.

V and J are TRBV2 and TRBJ2-1, with 12 nucleotides matching TRBD2. Germline CDR1 reads SNHLY; CDR2 reads FYNNEI. The CDR3 covers 16 residues. With V trimmed by 5 bases and J by 6 bases, 8 bases remained unmatched. This CDR3 is CASSNSGLAGSNEQFF. DNA for the CDR3: TGTGCCAGCAGTAACTCAGGACTAGCGGGATCCAATGAGCAGTTCTTC.

The gene calls are TRBV6-5 and TRBJ2-7; D might be TRBD2 (6 bases). This CDR3 has 14 amino acids. CDR1 is MNHEY, CDR2 SVGAGI, per germline. The germline V and J ends were trimmed by 7 bases and 3 bases, with 16 bases remaining between them. The chain's CDR3 is CASKSAAGRYEQYF. CDR3 DNA: TGTGCCAGCAAAAGTGCTGCGGGGCGCTACGAGCAGTACTTC.

The chain links TRBV11-2 to TRBJ1-1; the D is unclear. There are 14 residues in the CDR3. Trimming stripped 5 bases from V and 0 bases from J, with 10 bases between. The germline V gene encodes CDR1 SGHAT and CDR2 FQNNGV. CDR3 sequence: CASSPTAMNTEAFF. The CDR3 DNA reads TGTGCCAGCAGCCCAACAGCCATGAACACTGAAGCTTTCTTT.